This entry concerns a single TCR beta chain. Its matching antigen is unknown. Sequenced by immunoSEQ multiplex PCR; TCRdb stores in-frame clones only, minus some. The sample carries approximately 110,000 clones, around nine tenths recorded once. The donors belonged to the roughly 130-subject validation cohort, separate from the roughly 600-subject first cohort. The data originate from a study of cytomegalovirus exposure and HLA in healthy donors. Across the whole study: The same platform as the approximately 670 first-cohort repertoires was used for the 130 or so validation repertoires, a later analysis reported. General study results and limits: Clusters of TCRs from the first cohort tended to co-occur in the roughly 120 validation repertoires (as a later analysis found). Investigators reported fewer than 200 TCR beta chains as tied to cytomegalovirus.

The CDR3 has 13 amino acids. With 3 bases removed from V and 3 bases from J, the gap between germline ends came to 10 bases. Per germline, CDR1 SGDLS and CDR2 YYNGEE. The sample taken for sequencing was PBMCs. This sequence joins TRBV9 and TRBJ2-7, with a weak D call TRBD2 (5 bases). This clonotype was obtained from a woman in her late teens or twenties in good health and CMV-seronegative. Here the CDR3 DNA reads TGTGCCAGCAGCGCCCTCGGGGACTACGAGCAGTACTTC. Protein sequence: CASSALGDYEQYF.